Reported below is one T cell receptor (beta chain). Its specific antigen is unknown. Nothing much larger sits one base from this clone, and base qualities are not available. This sample stems from a study of cytomegalovirus exposure and HLA in healthy donors (dated by TCRdb to about 2017). With regard to the full study: According to an earlier analysis of 587 of the donors, roughly 180 million T cells yielded 117 million unique TCR beta sequences and 276 Gb of sequence data. Around 300 gigabases of sequencing data and around 87 million unique TCR sequences were included in an early release covering around 650 HLA-typed donors. The genetic ancestry cluster associated with self-reported Caucasian donors included 80% to 90% of the 350 to 500 genotyped donors. The study was designed to test whether signatures of past pathogen exposure could be identified by cataloging public T cell receptors. Using immunosequencing, the study profiled T cell repertoires from about 620 subjects and related those repertoires to cytomegalovirus serostatus. Along with the approximately 700-subject first cohort, a separate validation cohort of 120 different subjects was used. To predict cytomegalovirus infection status, the study combined high-throughput TCR immunosequencing, statistical association of individual TCRs with disease status, and machine learning. A later analysis re-analyzed previously published TCR beta repertoires from several hundred donors and added high-resolution HLA genotyping to study TCR occurrence patterns. The later analysis used no new phenotypic data to find candidate immune exposures, relying instead on TCR beta sequences and their occurrence across donors. An earlier analysis of several hundred of the donors applied high-throughput TCR beta sequencing to assess whether each TCR beta V gene segment acted as functional or pseudogenic. Donor age, sex, ethnicity and CMV serostatus were collected together with the repertoire data. In a later genetic analysis, genome-wide SNP genotypes for about 55% of the roughly 700 donors were used, and that subset was treated as a discovery cohort. Every repertoire in the discovery cohort had been generated on one and the same sequencing platform. Class I and class II HLA loci were covered by the typing at four-digit resolution. Typing coverage differed by locus: A, B, C, DRB1 and DQB1 were typed in roughly 629-630 donors, DQA1 in approximately 520, DPA1 in around 610, and DPB1 in 400 to 490. Because of strong linkage in the cohort, four to six DR-DQ haplotypes were treated as single units for association and clustering. On average, roughly 250,000 unique TCR beta nucleotide sequences were sequenced per donor among several hundred genotyped donors of the cohort, with roughly 18% of those sequences being non-productive.

Beyond this particular receptor, the publication reports: Because the 87-base-pair reads could not distinguish some IMGT-functional V segments, including TRBV6-2 and TRBV6-3, those segments were excluded. A later genetic analysis reported fewer N-insertions in productive TCRs among donors in an Asian-associated ancestry cluster than the roughly 690-donor mean. In an earlier analysis of around 600 of the donors, most TCR beta V segments were observed in productive rearrangements about 87% or about 30% of the time, broadly matching IMGT annotations. The cohort was sequenced for TCR beta chains only, and without alpha or paired-chain data the features that could be detected were limited. The authors suggested that the approach could potentially be extended to other disease states and immunological phenotypes. A later analysis found that TCR association rates varied across HLA loci, with DRB1 alleles showing the most associated TCRs and HLA-C alleles the fewest. In vitro tests confirmed that three of the cytomegalovirus-associated TCR beta chains recognize cytomegalovirus antigens. Immune exposure information for the cohort was limited to CMV serostatus. Most CMV-associated TCR beta chains appeared to be HLA-restricted in a later analysis, and the HLA associations seemed to be driven largely by CMV exposure. Across donors, most TCR sequences were observed very rarely, whereas some public TCRs were present in many individuals. A further reported finding was that TCR beta sequences accurately predicted the HLA-A and HLA-B alleles for most subjects in the first cohort. Several of the top co-occurrence clusters appeared to be linked to parvovirus B19, influenza, CMV and Epstein-Barr virus, according to a later analysis. Linkage disequilibrium might explain the correlated functional status among segregating V segments, but an unknown experimental factor could not be ruled out. Roughly uniform sequencing depth across donors was assumed in presence/absence analyses, although this assumption may not hold. In a later genetic analysis, a missense DCLRE1C variant was associated with V-gene and J-gene trimming of TCR beta chains, and the association was replicated in an independent cohort. In a later analysis, some 18,000 TCR beta sequences were associated with specific HLA alleles at a false discovery rate of 0.05. The study gave a list of roughly 150 TCR beta chains associated with cytomegalovirus. Assigning TCR associations to individual alleles was difficult when HLA alleles, especially DR and DQ, strongly co-occurred. In a later analysis, HLA-associated TCR beta chains showed more clonal expansion and lower generation probabilities than non-associated chains that were equally common. The classifier was reported to diagnose cytomegalovirus status with high specificity and sensitivity in both the original and validation cohorts. Because some donors lacked HLA typing at each locus, the association tests relied only on the typed subset. Because counts were too low, 15 to 20 rarely observed V segments, including chromosome 9 orphons, were excluded from the earlier analysis of 500 to 700 of the donors. The sequencing pipeline was judged likely to have produced a cluster of highly shared sequence variants as a technical artifact.

The junction carries 12 bases between V and J, which are trimmed by 2 bases and 2 bases respectively. Inclusive of the bounding cysteine and phenylalanine, the CDR3 is 15 residues long. The read is trimmed to its CDR3 DNA, 45 bases read in frame from base 1. CDR1 and CDR2, looked up from the germline V gene, are SGHTS and YDEGEE. The cohort was made up of approximately 670 healthy bone marrow donors. At the time of sampling, every cohort member was nominally healthy, though immune exposures that went unrecorded were likely present. The donor tested CMV seropositive and was one of the 289 seropositive cohort members. Every donor gave a peripheral blood sample, and the peripheral blood mononuclear cells from that sample were used for TCR beta sequencing. Genomic DNA was extracted from the blood cell samples with the Qiagen DNeasy Blood Extraction Kit. The library relied on the immunoSEQ multiplex PCR assay. A mixture of 60 forward primers for TCR Vbeta segments and 13 reverse primers for TCR Jbeta segments was used in the multiplex PCR. Amplification of the CDR3 region of rearranged TCR beta genes was performed with a multiplex PCR assay on genomic DNA. The amplified TCR beta libraries were sequenced on the Illumina HiSeq System as 87-base-pair reads. Regarding the original processing steps: Across the 700 or so repertoires, a later analysis counted 78 million or so unique TCR beta chains, some 11 million of which were shared by at least two donors. A nearest-neighbor algorithm error-corrected the raw reads and collapsed the reads into unique sequences, merging closely related sequences to remove PCR and sequencing errors. CDR3 sequences were aligned to IMGT reference sequences to assign V, D and J gene segments. For a sequence to be retained, a match of at least six nucleotides was required to both a V gene segment and a J gene segment. Rearrangements were called productive when the CDR3 lacked stop codons and stayed in frame with V and J; all others were non-productive. Following IMGT convention, CDR3 was defined as the stretch from the second conserved V-encoded cysteine up to the conserved J-encoded phenylalanine. The earlier analysis of about 590 of the donors excluded sequences that lacked an unambiguous match to a single V gene segment. An earlier analysis of a few hundred of the donors called V segments functional above 56.7% productive rearrangements and segregating when the between-donor standard deviation exceeded 5%. A statistical classification framework was built to diagnose cytomegalovirus status from the catalog of TCR beta chain sequences. In a later analysis, V and J genes were assigned by comparing TCR nucleotide sequences against IMGT/GENE-DB human TR gene sequences. A later analysis assigned CDR3 sequences and most-parsimonious VDJ recombination scenarios with the TCRdist pipeline. In a later analysis, each TCR beta chain was defined by its CDR3 amino acid sequence together with its V-gene family, and reads lacking a unique V-gene family were excluded. A later analysis removed 592 highly shared, low-generation-probability nucleotide sequences to deal with suspected cross-contamination and a sequencing artifact. In a later analysis, a clonal expansion index was calculated for each public chain from normalized within-repertoire ranks of inferred template counts. In a later analysis, generation probabilities were computed using a VDJ recombination model fitted to out-of-frame rearrangements, and the results were checked against IGoR. In a later analysis, TCR-TCR, TCR-HLA and TCR-CMV co-occurrence was scored with hypergeometric tests, and a repertoire-size bias correction was applied to TCR pairs. A later analysis estimated false discovery rates by permuting HLA or CMV assignments 20 times. In a later analysis, co-occurring TCRs were grouped with DBSCAN, and TCRdist sequence similarity was added when clustering was performed within HLA-allele-positive subsets. Co-occurrence clustering excluded repertoires with fewer than 30,000 or more than 120,000 public chains, plus five with anomalous nucleotide sharing. Not all clones reach the TCRdb copy of this immuneACCESS table, which keeps in-frame sequences only. Checked studies attribute under half of the gap to unresolved V genes and leave the rest unexplained. The V and J calls and clone size are taken from that table; D and trimming were inferred from the DNA. This sample holds roughly 100,000 clones; about four fifths were observed only once. The top ten clones comprise 6.1% of the sample.

Material for sequencing was PBMCs. This receptor was identified in a woman between 45 and 65 years old in good health and CMV-seropositive. The rearrangement combines TRBV5-8 with TRBJ2-3, and possibly TRBD2, on 5 matching bases. The CDR3 reads CASSFLGGHTDTQYF. The nucleotide sequence is TGTGCCAGCAGCTTCTTGGGCGGGCACACAGATACGCAGTATTTT.